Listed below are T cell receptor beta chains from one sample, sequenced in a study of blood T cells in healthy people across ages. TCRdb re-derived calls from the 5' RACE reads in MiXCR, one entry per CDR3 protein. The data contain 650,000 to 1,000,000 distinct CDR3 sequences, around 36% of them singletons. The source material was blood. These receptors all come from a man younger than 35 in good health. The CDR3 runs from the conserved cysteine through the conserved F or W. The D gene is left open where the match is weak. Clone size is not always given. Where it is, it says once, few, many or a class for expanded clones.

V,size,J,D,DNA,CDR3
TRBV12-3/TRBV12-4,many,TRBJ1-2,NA,TGTGCCAGCAGTGTCAGGGGCACCTATGGCTACACCTTC,CASSVRGTYGYTF
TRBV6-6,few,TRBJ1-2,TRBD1,TGTGCCAGCAGTTACTCGACAGGGACCTATGGCTACACCTTC,CASSYSTGTYGYTF
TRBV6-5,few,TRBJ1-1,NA,TGTGCCAGCAGTTACGGGTATAACACTGAAGCTTTCTTT,CASSYGYNTEAFF
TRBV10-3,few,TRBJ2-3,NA,TGTGCCATCAGTATGTCCGCCGCAGATACGCAGTATTTT,CAISMSAADTQYF
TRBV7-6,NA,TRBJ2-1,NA,TGTGCCAGCAGCTTAGGTGCTCCCTTCTACAATGAGCAGTTCTTC,CASSLGAPFYNEQFF
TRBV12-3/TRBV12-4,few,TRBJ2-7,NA,TGTGCCAGCAGCAACGTTGACAATGAGCAGTACTTC,CASSNVDNEQYF
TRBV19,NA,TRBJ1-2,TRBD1,TGTGCCAGTAGTAGCCGGGACAGGGACTATGGCTACACCTTC,CASSSRDRDYGYTF
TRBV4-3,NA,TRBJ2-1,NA,TGCGCCAGCAGCCAAGATGTTACTGGAAGCTACAATGAGCAGTTCTTC,CASSQDVTGSYNEQFF
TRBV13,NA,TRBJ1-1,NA,TGTGCCAGCAGCTTAGGGCGGGGGCGTATGAACACTGAAGCTTTCTTT,CASSLGRGRMNTEAFF
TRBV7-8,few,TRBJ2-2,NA,TGTGCCAGCAGCTTAGTTCATCGTCAGAACACCGGGGAGCTGTTTTTT,CASSLVHRQNTGELFF
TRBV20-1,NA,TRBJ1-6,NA,TGCAGTGCTAGAGATCGTCAGACCTCCTATAATTCACCCCTCCACTTT,CSARDRQTSYNSPLHF
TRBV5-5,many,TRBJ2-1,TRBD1,TGTGCCAGCAGCGGCACCGGGACAGGGGGCCGGATCAATGAGCAGTTCTTC,CASSGTGTGGRINEQFF
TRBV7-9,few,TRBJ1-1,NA,TGTGCCAGCAGCTTAGTGCGTGGGGCGGAGAACACTGAAGCTTTCTTT,CASSLVRGAENTEAFF
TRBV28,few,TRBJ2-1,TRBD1,TGTGCCAGCAGTGGGGGACAGGGGAGGGGTGAGCAGTTCTTC,CASSGGQGRGEQFF
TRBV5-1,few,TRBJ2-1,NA,TGCGCCAGCAGCTTGCGCAGGGGGGGCAATGAGCAGTTCTTC,CASSLRRGGNEQFF
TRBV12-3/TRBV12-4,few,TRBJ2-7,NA,TGTGCCAGCTTTCCCTTCCTTGACGTCACGTTAGGGACCTACGAGCAGTACTTC,CASFPFLDVTLGTYEQYF
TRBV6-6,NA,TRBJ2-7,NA,TGTGCCGTGGGGGAAGGGTACTTC,CAVGEGYF
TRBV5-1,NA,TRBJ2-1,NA,TGCGCCAGCAGGGACGGGGGTGGCGATGAGCAGTTCTTC,CASRDGGGDEQFF
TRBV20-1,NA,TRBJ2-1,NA,TGCAGTGCTATACCGTATTCTCGACACTACAATGAGCAGTTCTTC,CSAIPYSRHYNEQFF
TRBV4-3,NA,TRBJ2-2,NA,TGCGCCAGCAGCCAAGGGTACCGCGGCACCGGGGAGCTGTTTTTT,CASSQGYRGTGELFF
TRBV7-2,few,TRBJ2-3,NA,TGTGCCAGCAGCTTAGGACACCCGCAAGCCTTCACAGATACGCAGTATTTT,CASSLGHPQAFTDTQYF
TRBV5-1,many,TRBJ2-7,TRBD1,TGCGCCAGCAGCACGGACAGGGGCATCTACGAGCAGTACTTC,CASSTDRGIYEQYF
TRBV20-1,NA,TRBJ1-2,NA,TGCAGTGCTAGTGCACAGGAGCCCTATGGCTACACCTTC,CSASAQEPYGYTF
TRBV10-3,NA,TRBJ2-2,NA,TGTGCCATCACCCCAGGGGCCGGGGAGCTGTTTTTT,CAITPGAGELFF
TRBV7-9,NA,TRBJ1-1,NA,TGTGCCAGCAGCTTCGATGGCGGGGGGTCGGGTGAAGCTTTCTTT,CASSFDGGGSGEAFF
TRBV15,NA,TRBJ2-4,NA,TGTGCCACCAGCAGAGACAGGGGGGGAGGCATTCAGTACTTC,CATSRDRGGGIQYF
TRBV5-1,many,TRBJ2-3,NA,TGCGCCAGCAGCCCGAGAACTTTCACAGATACGCAGTATTTT,CASSPRTFTDTQYF
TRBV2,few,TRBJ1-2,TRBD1,TGTGCCAGTCCAGGGGGATCTAACTATGGCTACACCTTC,CASPGGSNYGYTF
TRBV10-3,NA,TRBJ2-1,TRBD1,TGTGCCATCAGTGAGCAGGGGGTTAATGAGCAGTTCTTC,CAISEQGVNEQFF
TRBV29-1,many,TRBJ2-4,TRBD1,TGCAGCGTTGAGGACAGGGTCGGTTCCAACATTCAGTACTTC,CSVEDRVGSNIQYF
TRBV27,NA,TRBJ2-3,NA,TGTGCCAGCAGTTTGTTGGTGGGGGGAGGAGATACGCAGTATTTT,CASSLLVGGGDTQYF
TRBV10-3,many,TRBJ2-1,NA,TGTGCCATCAGTGAGTCGGATCCCCCATATAATGAGCAGTTCTTC,CAISESDPPYNEQFF
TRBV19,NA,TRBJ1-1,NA,TGTGCCAGTAGTCCAGGTGGGATTGAAGCTTTCTTT,CASSPGGIEAFF
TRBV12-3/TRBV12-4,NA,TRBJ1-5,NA,TGTGCCAGCAGTTTAGGAGGTTCTTATAGCAATCAGCCCCAGCATTTT,CASSLGGSYSNQPQHF
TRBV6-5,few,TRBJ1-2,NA,TGTGCCAGCAATCCGACAGGCTTCATATATGGCTACACCTTC,CASNPTGFIYGYTF
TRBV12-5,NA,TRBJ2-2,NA,TGTGCTAGTGGCCCACCCCTGGGGGGACAACCGAACACCGGGGAGCTGTTTTTT,CASGPPLGGQPNTGELFF
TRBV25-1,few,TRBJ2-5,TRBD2,TGTGCCAGCAGTGAATTGGGGCTAGCGGGGCGAGAGACCCAGTACTTC,CASSELGLAGRETQYF
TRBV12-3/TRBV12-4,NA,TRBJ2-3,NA,TGTGCCAGCAGCCCTAGACTAGGCATGAAAACAGATACGCAGTATTTT,CASSPRLGMKTDTQYF
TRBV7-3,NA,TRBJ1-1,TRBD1,TGTGCCAGCAGCCGACTACCAGGGGGCACTGAAGCTTTCTTT,CASSRLPGGTEAFF
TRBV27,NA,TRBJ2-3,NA,TGTGCCAGCAGTCCGGGTGCTTTAGGCACAGATACGCAGTATTTT,CASSPGALGTDTQYF
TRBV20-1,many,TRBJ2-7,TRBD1,TGCAGTGCCAAAGGACAGGGAACGACCTACGAGCAGTACTTC,CSAKGQGTTYEQYF
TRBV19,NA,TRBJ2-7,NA,TGTGCCAGTAGTATCCCCAGGGGTGGTGAGCAGTACTTC,CASSIPRGGEQYF
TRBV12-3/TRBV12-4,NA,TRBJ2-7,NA,TGTGCCAGCAGACCTTACAGGGAAGTGGGGAATGAGCAGTACTTC,CASRPYREVGNEQYF
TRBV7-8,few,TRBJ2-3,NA,TGTGCCAGCAGCTTGGTCCGCCTAGCGGGACAGGCAGATACGCAGTATTTT,CASSLVRLAGQADTQYF
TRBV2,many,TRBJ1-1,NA,TGTGCCAGCAGGGGGCTGAACACTGAAGCTTTCTTT,CASRGLNTEAFF
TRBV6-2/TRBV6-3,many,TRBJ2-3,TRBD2,TGTGCCAGCAGACCCGTGATCGGGGGGATACCAGATACGCAGTATTTT,CASRPVIGGIPDTQYF